This T cell receptor beta chain was captured in a study of blood T cell repertoires in COVID-19. As for the study in general: Sample material is recorded as cDNA or gDNA derived from T cells, B-cell-depleted T cells, or PBMCs.

V shed 0 bases, J shed 1 base, and the junction held 8 bases outside the gene matches. Germline CDR1 reads MGHRA; CDR2 reads YSYEKL. This CDR3 comprises 18 residues. The table came from immunoSEQ multiplex PCR; TCRdb's copy has only in-frame clones and leaves some out. The sample holds roughly 160,000 clones, about 86% seen once. Sequences were obtained from peripheral blood. This TCR was sampled from a woman between 65 and 79 years old with COVID-19, enrolled during active disease. V gene TRBV4-1 combines with J gene TRBJ2-7; 11 bases agree with TRBD2. The CDR3 sequence: CASSQDHWGLAESYEQYF. CDR3 sequence (DNA): TGCGCCAGCAGCCAAGATCATTGGGGACTAGCGGAATCCTACGAGCAGTACTTC.